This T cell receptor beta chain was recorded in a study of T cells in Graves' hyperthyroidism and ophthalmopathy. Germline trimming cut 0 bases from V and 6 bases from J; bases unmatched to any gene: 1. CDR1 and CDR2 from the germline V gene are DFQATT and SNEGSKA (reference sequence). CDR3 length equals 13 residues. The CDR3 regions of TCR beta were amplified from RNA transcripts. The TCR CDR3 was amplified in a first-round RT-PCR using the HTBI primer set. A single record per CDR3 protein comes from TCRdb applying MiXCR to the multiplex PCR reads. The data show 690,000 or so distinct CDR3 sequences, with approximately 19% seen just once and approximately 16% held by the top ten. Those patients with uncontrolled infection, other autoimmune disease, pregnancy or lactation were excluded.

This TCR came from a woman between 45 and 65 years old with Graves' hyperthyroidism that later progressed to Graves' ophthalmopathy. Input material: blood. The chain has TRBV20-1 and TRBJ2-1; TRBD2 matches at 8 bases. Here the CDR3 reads CSARDTSGNEQFF. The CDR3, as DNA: TGCAGTGCTAGAGACACTAGCGGCAATGAGCAGTTCTTC.